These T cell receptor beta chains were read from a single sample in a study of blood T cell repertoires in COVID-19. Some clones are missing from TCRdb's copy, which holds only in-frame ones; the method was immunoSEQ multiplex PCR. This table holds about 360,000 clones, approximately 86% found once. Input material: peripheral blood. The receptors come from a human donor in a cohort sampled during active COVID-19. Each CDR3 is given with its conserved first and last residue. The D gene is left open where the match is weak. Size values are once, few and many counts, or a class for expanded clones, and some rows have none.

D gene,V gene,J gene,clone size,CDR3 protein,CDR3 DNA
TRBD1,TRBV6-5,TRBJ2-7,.,CASTRGQHYEQYF,TGTGCCAGCACGAGGGGACAGCACTACGAGCAGTACTTC
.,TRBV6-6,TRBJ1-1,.,CASSYGRGNTEAFF,TGTGCCAGCAGTTACGGAAGAGGGAACACTGAAGCTTTCTTT
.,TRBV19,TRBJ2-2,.,CASNRPSGTGELFF,TGTGCCAGTAATCGACCCTCGGGGACCGGGGAGCTGTTTTTT
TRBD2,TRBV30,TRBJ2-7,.,CAWTRIAGGYRLEQYF,TGTGCCTGGACGAGAATAGCGGGGGGGTATCGGCTCGAGCAGTACTTC
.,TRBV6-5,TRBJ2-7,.,CASSSQERIHYEQYF,TGTGCCAGCAGTTCCCAGGAAAGGATCCACTACGAGCAGTACTTC
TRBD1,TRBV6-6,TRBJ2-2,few,CASSRKRQGQNTGELFF,TGTGCCAGCAGTCGCAAAAGACAGGGACAGAACACCGGGGAGCTGTTTTTT
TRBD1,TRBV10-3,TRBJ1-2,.,CAIRSSGTAIKVYGYTF,TGTGCCATCAGAAGTTCAGGGACAGCCATTAAAGTCTATGGCTACACCTTC
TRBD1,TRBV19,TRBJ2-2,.,CASSIQGADTGELFF,TGTGCCAGTAGTATACAGGGGGCGGACACCGGGGAGCTGTTTTTT
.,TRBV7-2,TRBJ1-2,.,CASSLVFAGAGYTF,TGTGCCAGCAGCTTAGTTTTCGCCGGAGCGGGCTACACCTTC
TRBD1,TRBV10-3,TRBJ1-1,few,CAISPGDRTFF,TGTGCCATCAGCCCCGGGGACAGGACTTTCTTT
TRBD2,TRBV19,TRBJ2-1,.,CASSPDIAGSSYNEQFF,TGTGCCAGTAGCCCAGACATAGCGGGGAGCTCCTACAATGAGCAGTTCTTC